These 27 T cell receptor beta chains came from one sample sequenced in a study of T cell changes during pregnancy in multiple sclerosis. Produced via immunoSEQ multiplex PCR; TCRdb's table is partial and in-frame only. The sample holds more than 35,000 clones; about 90% are singletons and the top ten take 0.75% to 0.85%. Sequenced material: CD4+ T cells from peripheral blood mononuclear cells, taken in the third trimester of pregnancy. These receptors were taken from a female donor with multiple sclerosis, enrolled in a pregnancy study.

The rearrangement joins TRBV5-5 to TRBJ1-1; D gene ambiguous. V shed 0 bases and J shed 5 bases, with 11 bases lying between them. CDR3 length equals 14 residues. Germline assignment: CDR1 SGHKS and CDR2 YYEKEE (reference sequence). This CDR3 reads CASSLEGSGTEAFF. The CDR3 nucleotides are TGTGCCAGCAGCTTGGAAGGGTCGGGGACTGAAGCTTTCTTT. The complete variable domain, with remaining parts taken from reference TRBV5-5 and TRBJ1-1, reads DAGVTQSPTHLIKTRGQQVTLRCSPISGHKSVSWYQQVLGQGPQFIFQYYEKEERGRGNFPDRFSARQFPNYSSELNVNALLLGDSALYLCASSLEGSGTEAFFGQGTRLTVV.

The V call is TRBV6-5, the J call TRBJ2-7; 7 positions agree with TRBD1. This CDR3 is 15 amino acids long. Trimming took 1 base from V and 2 from J; bases not matched to a gene: 5. Germline loops: CDR1 MNHEY, CDR2 SVGAGI. CDR3 sequence reads: CASSYYHRGTYEQYF. The CDR3 DNA reads as TGTGCCAGCAGTTACTACCACAGGGGAACCTACGAGCAGTACTTC.

This rearrangement joins TRBV6-6 to TRBJ2-7; a weak D match, TRBD1 (5 bases). The germline V and J ends were trimmed by 2 bases and 6 bases, with 17 bases remaining between them. This CDR3 contains 15 residues. CDR1 and CDR2 from the germline V gene are MNHNY and SVGAGI (reference sequence). The CDR3 protein is CASSYRERGSREQYF. The DNA of the CDR3 is TGTGCCAGCAGTTACCGAGAAAGGGGTTCCCGCGAGCAGTACTTC.

This sequence joins TRBV11-3 and TRBJ2-1; D remains ambiguous. This CDR3 has 12 residues. Germline assignment: CDR1 SGHNT and CDR2 YENEEA. The V end lost 1 base, the J end lost 7 bases, and 5 bases lay between the germline ends. The CDR3 DNA sequence: TGTGCCAGCAGCTTAGCACGGAATGAGCAGTTCTTC. It specifies CASSLARNEQFF.

Here the CDR3 reads CASSLERGGSNEQYF. The CDR3 DNA reads as TGTGCCAGCAGCTTAGAGCGGGGAGGGTCCAACGAGCAGTACTTC. The chain uses TRBV7-9 and TRBJ2-7; 7 nucleotides align to TRBD2. Germline V gives CDR1 SEHNR, CDR2 FQNEAQ (reference sequence). The CDR3 is made up of 15 amino acids. The V and J ends lost 1 base and 5 bases, in that order; junction bases with no gene match: 8. Full variable domain (outside the CDR3, taken from reference TRBV7-9 and TRBJ2-7): DTGVSQNPRHKITKRGQNVTFRCDPISEHNRLYWYRQTLGQGPEFLTYFQNEAQLEKSRLLSDRFSAERPKGSFSTLEIQRTEQGDSAMYLCASSLERGGSNEQYFGPGTRLTVT.

This clone was picked up a small number of times. This chain connects TRBV19 to TRBJ1-5; D may be TRBD1 (5 bases). Germline CDR1 reads LNHDA; CDR2 reads SQIVND (reference sequence). This CDR3 region has 12 residues. V lost 9 bases, J lost 5 bases, and 11 bases lay in between. In DNA, the CDR3 is TGTGCCAGCCAGGGTCCAGATCAGCCCCAGCATTTT. Residues: CASQGPDQPQHF.

V is TRBV18 and J is TRBJ2-1; D is unresolved. V was clipped by 7 bases and J by 2 bases, with 12 bases between them. Germline V CDR1 and CDR2: KGHSH, LQKENI. The CDR3 is made up of 14 amino acids. CDR3 region: CASLSTVAYNEQFF. The CDR3 region has the DNA TGTGCCAGCTTATCCACTGTGGCCTACAATGAGCAGTTCTTC.

The genes are TRBV19 and TRBJ2-3, with 7 bases aligning to TRBD2. The ends lost 0 bases at V and 6 bases at J; junction bases unmatched: 6. The length of the CDR3 is 15 residues. Germline V gene data show CDR1 as LNHDA and CDR2 as SQIVND (reference sequence). The CDR3 DNA reads as TGTGCCAGTAGTATAGAGATGCGGGAGATGGATACGCAGTATTTT. This translates into CASSIEMREMDTQYF. Complete variable domain (other parts from reference TRBV19 and TRBJ2-3): DGGITQSPKYLFRKEGQNVTLSCEQNLNHDAMYWYRQDPGQGLRLIYYSQIVNDFQKGDIAEGYSVSREKKESFPLTVTSAQKNPTAFYLCASSIEMREMDTQYFGPGTRLTVL.

The chain employs TRBV4-1 and TRBJ2-2; D not certain. V was pared by 1 base and J by 2 bases, with 11 bases between. Germline loops: CDR1 MGHRA, CDR2 YSYEKL. The CDR3 is 16 residues long. In nucleotides, the CDR3 is TGCGCCAGCAGCCAAGGTCTCCAGGCCAACACCGGGGAGCTGTTTTTT. This codes for CASSQGLQANTGELFF.

The chain carries TRBV6-6 and TRBJ2-2; 8 bases map to TRBD1. Germline V gene lookup returns CDR1 MNHNY and CDR2 SVGAGI (reference sequence). After removal of 6 bases from V and 7 bases from J, the junction contained 7 bases not matched to a gene. The CDR3 spans 14 residues. The CDR3 here is CASSQGQGSGELFF. The CDR3 nucleotides are TGTGCCAGCAGCCAAGGACAGGGTAGCGGGGAGCTGTTTTTT.

This chain joins TRBV5-6 and TRBJ1-2; the match to TRBD1 covers 7 bases. Germline CDR1 reads SGHDT; CDR2 reads YYEEEE. The CDR3 sequence is 15 residues long. Trimming cost V 6 bases and J 6 bases; bases outside gene matches: 14. CDR3 sequence: CASNPDREGLDGYTF. CDR3 DNA sequence: TGTGCCAGCAACCCTGACAGGGAAGGATTGGATGGCTACACCTTC.

The chain joins TRBV5-5 to TRBJ2-7; no definite D call. V gave up 4 bases and J gave up 0 bases, with 11 bases separating them. This CDR3 has 14 amino acids. Per germline, CDR1 SGHKS and CDR2 YYEKEE (reference sequence). In DNA, the CDR3 is TGTGCCAGCAGCACTCTGAGGAACTCCTACGAGCAGTACTTC. Translating gives CASSTLRNSYEQYF.

The rearrangement links TRBV5-6 to TRBJ2-7, with 7 nucleotides matching TRBD1. From germline, CDR1 is SGHDT and CDR2 YYEEEE. The trim removed 2 bases at V and 3 bases at J, leaving 8 bases unmatched. The CDR3 runs to 15 residues. CDR3 region: CASSFLGTVNYEQYF. DNA for the CDR3: TGTGCCAGCAGCTTCCTTGGGACAGTAAACTACGAGCAGTACTTC.

This clone has just a few counts. This chain joins TRBV6-1 and TRBJ2-7; possibly TRBD1 for D (6 bases). This CDR3 has 14 residues. V lost 10 bases and J lost 5, with 21 bases in between. Per the germline V gene, CDR1 is MNHNS and CDR2 is SASEGT. CDR3 bases: TGTGCCACCAGCAGATCCCCAGGGGTACACGAGCAGTACTTC. Translating it yields CATSRSPGVHEQYF.

The rearrangement joins TRBV19 to TRBJ1-5, with D uncertain. The CDR3 is 14 residues long. V was trimmed by 5 bases and J by 0 bases, leaving 8 bases between them. Germline CDR1 LNHDA, CDR2 SQIVND (reference sequence). The CDR3 nucleotides are TGTGCCAGTAGTCGTAGTTATAGCAATCAGCCCCAGCATTTT. Translating gives CASSRSYSNQPQHF.

This clone counts as medium-sized. The chain links TRBV4-3 to TRBJ1-5; D uncertain. This CDR3 comprises 13 residues. Germline loops: CDR1 LGHNA, CDR2 YSLEER. Trimming left V 2 bases short and J 6 bases short, with 8 bases between. This CDR3 reads CASSQIIGQPQHF. For the CDR3, the DNA is TGCGCCAGCAGCCAAATTATCGGTCAGCCCCAGCATTTT.

This rearrangement joins TRBV5-1 to TRBJ2-3, with 7 nucleotides matching TRBD2. Germline assignment: CDR1 SGHRS and CDR2 YFSETQ. The CDR3 runs 14 residues. Losses at the gene ends were 6 bases for V and 0 bases for J; bases not matched to a gene: 4. Here the CDR3 reads CASTSSGSTDTQYF. The CDR3 DNA reads as TGCGCCAGCACCTCTAGCGGTAGCACAGATACGCAGTATTTT.

The chain combines TRBV19 with TRBJ2-2, with TRBD2 matching over 10 bases. Germline lookup yields CDR1 LNHDA and CDR2 SQIVND (reference sequence). With 5 bases clipped from V and 5 bases from J, the junction kept 8 bases outside the gene matches. CDR3 length equals 16 residues. The DNA of the CDR3 is TGTGCCAGTAGTTCTCTAGCGGGAGTCGGGACCGGGGAGCTGTTTTTT. It yields the protein CASSSLAGVGTGELFF.

Turning to this clone: As the CDR3 is not closed by the conserved phenylalanine or tryptophan, this likely results from a read error. The DNA is left out, because the CDR3 cannot be placed on it with certainty; the CDR3 is given as TCRdb lists it. J is TRBJ1-1 and V is TRBV6-1; the table gives TRBD1 as D, unverified against the DNA. Germline lookup yields CDR1 MNHNS and CDR2 SASEGT. The CDR3 is made up of 12 amino acids, end residues included. CDR3 amino acids: CASNNLQGSKLC.

The count of this clone is one. The chain has TRBV7-9 and TRBJ2-3; 10 bases are a match to TRBD1. Trimming cost V 5 bases and J 1 base; bases outside gene matches: 12. CDR1 is SEHNR, CDR2 FQNEAQ, per germline (reference sequence). This CDR3 contains 18 residues. For the CDR3, the DNA is TGTGCCAGCAGCATAACAGGTGCCGGGACAGGGGGCACAGATACGCAGTATTTT. Its protein is CASSITGAGTGGTDTQYF. The complete variable domain, with remaining parts taken from reference TRBV7-9 and TRBJ2-3, reads DTGVSQNPRHKITKRGQNVTFRCDPISEHNRLYWYRQTLGQGPEFLTYFQNEAQLEKSRLLSDRFSAERPKGSFSTLEIQRTEQGDSAMYLCASSITGAGTGGTDTQYFGPGTRLTVL.

The rearrangement uses TRBV2 and TRBJ1-3; tentative D call: TRBD1 (5 bases). Germline lookup yields CDR1 SNHLY and CDR2 FYNNEI. Trimming removed 8 bases at V and 3 bases at J, with 17 bases between. The CDR3 totals 15 residues. The DNA of the CDR3 is TGTGCCAGCTCGGAGGGGCATACGAATGGAAACACCATATATTTT. Translating it yields CASSEGHTNGNTIYF.

The chain uses TRBV2 and TRBJ2-1; TRBD2 is a possible D gene (6 bases). V was clipped by 4 bases and J by 2 bases, with 12 bases between them. The CDR3 runs to 15 residues. Germline CDR1 reads SNHLY; CDR2 reads FYNNEI. CDR3 DNA sequence: TGTGCCAGCAGTGTTACGGGAGTCACCTACAATGAGCAGTTCTTC. Protein: CASSVTGVTYNEQFF.

This chain joins TRBV23-1 and TRBJ2-1, with TRBD1 identical over 7 bases. Being an ORF, TRBV23-1 has a function that is uncertain. The CDR3 runs 12 residues. V was pared by 3 bases and J by 10 bases, with 3 bases of the junction left unmatched. CDR3 in DNA: TGCGCCAGCAGTCACTCGGGACAGGAGCAGTTCTTC. Encoded protein: CASSHSGQEQFF.

About this clone itself: A read error may account for a junction end that differs from germline. The genes are TRBV28 and TRBJ2-5; 9 nucleotides align to TRBD1. Germline V CDR1 and CDR2: MDHEN, SYDVKM. This CDR3 has 14 residues. The chain's CDR3 is CACSSGQGRETQYF. Written as DNA, the CDR3 is TGTGCCTGCAGTTCGGGACAGGGCAGAGAGACCCAGTACTTC.

Here the CDR3 reads CASSPPGQGGVGNQPQHF. The CDR3 DNA reads as TGTGCCAGCTCACCACCGGGACAGGGTGGAGTAGGCAATCAGCCCCAGCATTTT. V is TRBV18 and J is TRBJ1-5, with TRBD1 matching 9 bases. Germline loops: CDR1 KGHSH, CDR2 LQKENI. V gave up 0 bases and J gave up 2 bases; unmatched junction bases: 8. The CDR3 covers 18 residues.

This chain uses TRBV5-1 with TRBJ2-3; 13 nucleotides match TRBD2. The length of the CDR3 is 16 residues. V gave up 4 bases and J gave up 6 bases; unmatched junction bases: 8. Germline lookup yields CDR1 SGHRS and CDR2 YFSETQ. CDR3 amino acids: CASSRGLAGVRDTQYF. CDR3 coding DNA: TGCGCCAGCAGCCGTGGACTAGCGGGAGTTCGCGATACGCAGTATTTT.

This rearrangement joins TRBV7-2 to TRBJ2-1; 11 nucleotides align to TRBD1. This CDR3 is built from 16 residues. CDR1 and CDR2 from the germline V gene are SGHTA and FQGNSA. V was clipped by 2 bases and J by 8 bases; unmatched bases: 8. CDR3 nucleotide sequence: TGTGCCAGCAGCTTATTTATTGGGACAGGGGGGTATGAGCAGTTCTTC. This sequence encodes CASSLFIGTGGYEQFF.